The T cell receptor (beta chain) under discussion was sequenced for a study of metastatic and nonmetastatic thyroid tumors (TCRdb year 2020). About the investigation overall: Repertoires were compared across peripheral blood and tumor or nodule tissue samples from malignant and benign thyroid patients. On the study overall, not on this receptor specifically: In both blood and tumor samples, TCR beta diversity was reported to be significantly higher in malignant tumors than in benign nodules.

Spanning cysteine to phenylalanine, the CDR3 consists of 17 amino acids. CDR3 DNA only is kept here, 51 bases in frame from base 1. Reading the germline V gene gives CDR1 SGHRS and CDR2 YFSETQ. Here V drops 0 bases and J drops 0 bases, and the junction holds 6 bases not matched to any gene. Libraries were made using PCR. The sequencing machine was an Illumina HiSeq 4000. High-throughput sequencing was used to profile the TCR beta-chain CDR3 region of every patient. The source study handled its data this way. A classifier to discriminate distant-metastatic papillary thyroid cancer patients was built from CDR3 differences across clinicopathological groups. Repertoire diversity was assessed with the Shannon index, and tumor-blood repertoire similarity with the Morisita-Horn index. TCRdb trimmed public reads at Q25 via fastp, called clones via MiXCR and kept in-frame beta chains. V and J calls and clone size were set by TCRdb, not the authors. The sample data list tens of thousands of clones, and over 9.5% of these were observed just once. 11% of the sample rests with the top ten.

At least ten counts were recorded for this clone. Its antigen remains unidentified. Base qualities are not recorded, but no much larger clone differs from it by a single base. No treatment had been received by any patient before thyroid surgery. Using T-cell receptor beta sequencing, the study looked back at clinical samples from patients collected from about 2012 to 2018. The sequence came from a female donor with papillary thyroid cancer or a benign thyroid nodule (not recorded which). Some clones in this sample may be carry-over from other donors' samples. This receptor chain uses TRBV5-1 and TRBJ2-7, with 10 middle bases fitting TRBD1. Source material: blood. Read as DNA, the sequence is TGCGCCAGCAGCTTGGGGTCGGGACAGGGGAGCTCCTACGAGCAGTACTTC. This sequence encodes CASSLGSGQGSSYEQYF.